The 30 T cell receptor beta chains presented below share a single source sample, sequenced in a study of blood T cell repertoires in COVID-19. Using immunoSEQ multiplex PCR, the repertoire was profiled, and TCRdb retains in-frame clones only, with some absent. The sample carries 70,000 to 90,000 clones, approximately 87% recorded once. Sequenced sample: peripheral blood. These receptors were collected from a woman of 80 years or more with acute or convalescent COVID-19.

This sequence joins TRBV12-5 and TRBJ1-1; D may be TRBD1 (6 bases). V lost 7 bases to trimming and J lost 1 base, with 19 bases between them. Germline values: CDR1 LGHNT, CDR2 FRNRAP. This CDR3 has 16 residues. CDR3 nucleotide sequence: TGTGCTAGTGAACTAGGGGTGGGGGCTAGGAACACTGAAGCTTTCTTT. The encoded protein is CASELGVGARNTEAFF.

This sequence joins TRBV2 and TRBJ2-7, with D unclear. Germline CDR1 reads SNHLY; CDR2 reads FYNNEI. Trimming took 3 bases from V and 0 from J, leaving 6 bases between them. The CDR3 extends over 13 amino acids. In DNA, the CDR3 is TGTGCCAGCAGTGACCCCAGCTCCTACGAGCAGTACTTC. Translation gives CASSDPSSYEQYF.

J is TRBJ2-5 and V is TRBV11-2; 8 bases match TRBD2. V lost 0 bases, J lost 7 bases, and 4 bases stayed unmatched. Germline V gene data show CDR1 as SGHAT and CDR2 as FQNNGV. The CDR3 has 14 amino acids. CDR3 amino acids: CASSLESGRGTQYF. The CDR3 DNA sequence: TGTGCCAGCAGCTTAGAAAGCGGGAGAGGGACCCAGTACTTC.

This sequence joins TRBV6-5 and TRBJ2-7; no reliable D call. V was trimmed by 2 bases and J by 1 base, leaving 6 bases between them. Germline V CDR1 and CDR2: MNHEY, SVGAGI. This CDR3 contains 13 residues. In DNA, the CDR3 is TGTGCCAGCAGTTACGGGCTTTCCTACGAGCAGTACTTC. It specifies CASSYGLSYEQYF.

This clone has just one count. The rearrangement links TRBV9 to TRBJ1-6; the D gene is possibly TRBD1 (5 bases). The CDR3 runs 13 residues. CDR1 is SGDLS, CDR2 YYNGEE, per germline. V lost 7 bases to trimming and J lost 5 bases, with 10 bases between them. For the CDR3, the DNA is TGTGCCAGCGGGGGGATAAATAATTCACCCCTCCACTTT. Its translation: CASGGINNSPLHF.

This clone is a singleton in its sample. The CDR3 DNA is TGCAGTGCTAGTCTAAGGACTAGCGGCACAGATACGCAGTATTTT. Protein: CSASLRTSGTDTQYF. This rearrangement joins TRBV20-1 to TRBJ2-3, with 9 positions matching TRBD2. CDR1 is DFQATT, CDR2 SNEGSKA, per germline (reference sequence). This CDR3 spans 15 amino acids. The V gene end was trimmed by 3 bases and the J gene end by 1 base; junction bases not matched to a gene: 5.

V usage is TRBV2 and J usage is TRBJ2-2; 7 bases fit TRBD2. Germline V gene data show CDR1 as SNHLY and CDR2 as FYNNEI. There are 16 residues in the CDR3. The V segment lost 5 bases and the J segment 5 bases; nucleotides outside the gene matches: 11. CDR3 in DNA: TGTGCCAGCAGTCCAGAGTCGGCGGGGGTAACCGGGGAGCTGTTTTTT. This sequence encodes CASSPESAGVTGELFF.

This chain connects TRBV19 to TRBJ1-2; 8 positions agree with TRBD1. The CDR3 length is 16 residues. J was trimmed by 0 bases and V by 3 bases; bases with no gene match: 6. Germline CDR1 reads LNHDA; CDR2 reads SQIVND (reference sequence). This CDR3 reads CASSITTGGTNYGYTF. The CDR3 region has the DNA TGTGCCAGTAGTATCACCACAGGGGGTACTAACTATGGCTACACCTTC.

This sequence joins TRBV5-1 and TRBJ2-5; perhaps TRBD2 as D (6 bases). In germline, CDR1 is SGHRS, CDR2 YFSETQ. V lost 0 bases, J lost 4 bases, and 10 bases lay in between. There are 14 residues in the CDR3. The CDR3 here is CASSLAGAGETQYF. The CDR3 DNA reads TGCGCCAGCAGCTTGGCCGGAGCGGGAGAGACCCAGTACTTC.

In its sample, this clone was seen once. This CDR3 is CASSLGKQGPQETQYF. DNA for the CDR3: TGTGCCAGCAGCTTAGGGAAACAGGGTCCCCAAGAGACCCAGTACTTC. This sequence joins TRBV7-9 and TRBJ2-5; D may be TRBD1 (6 bases). This CDR3 comprises 16 residues. The germline CDR1 and CDR2 sequences are SEHNR and FQNEAQ (reference sequence). V dropped 1 base and J dropped 1 base, with 13 bases sitting between them.

This clone was seen once. The J gene is TRBJ1-2, the V gene TRBV6-2 or TRBV6-3, with a tentative D call TRBD1 (5 bases). The V and J ends lost 2 bases and 4 bases respectively, with 8 bases between them. The CDR3 contains 13 residues. Germline CDR1 MNHEY, CDR2 SVGEGT. The CDR3 protein is CASSYVGGYGYTF. In DNA, the CDR3 is TGTGCCAGCAGTTACGTGGGGGGCTATGGCTACACCTTC.

The chain recombines TRBV5-3 with TRBJ2-3, with D possibly being TRBD2 (5 bases). TRBV5-3 is an open reading frame whose function is uncertain. The V end lost 0 bases, the J end lost 0 bases, and 23 bases lay between the germline ends. This CDR3 region has 20 residues. The CDR3 loop reads CARSLEKRNAPPRSTDTQYF. CDR3 nucleotides: TGTGCCAGAAGCTTGGAGAAGCGGAATGCCCCTCCACGTAGCACAGATACGCAGTATTTT.

The chain couples TRBV3-1 (or the pseudogene TRBV3-2) to TRBJ1-1; D might be TRBD1 (6 bases). The V end was cut by 4 bases, the J end by 5 bases, with 17 bases between. The CDR3 has 15 amino acids. Germline V gives CDR1 LGHDT, CDR2 YNNKEL (reference sequence). CDR3 sequence: CASSPVRTEGTEAFF. CDR3 DNA sequence: TGTGCCAGCAGCCCTGTTAGGACAGAAGGGACTGAAGCTTTCTTT.

This rearrangement joins TRBV2 to TRBJ2-2, with D possibly TRBD1 on 5 matching bases. From germline, CDR1 is SNHLY and CDR2 FYNNEI. Between the trimmed V and J ends, which lost 8 bases and 6 bases, there was a span of 13 bases. The CDR3 is 13 amino acids. CDR3 protein: CASSPLTAGELFF. The CDR3 DNA reads as TGTGCCAGCTCGCCCTTGACAGCCGGGGAGCTGTTTTTT.

The rearrangement links TRBV6-6 to TRBJ2-2, with a weak D call TRBD1 (6 bases). V shed 0 bases and J shed 8 bases, with 13 bases lying between them. The CDR3 spans 15 residues. Germline V CDR1 and CDR2: MNHNY, SVGAGI (reference sequence). CDR3 sequence: CASSYSIQGSGELFF. The CDR3, as DNA: TGTGCCAGCAGTTACTCGATTCAGGGGTCGGGGGAGCTGTTTTTT.

This sequence joins TRBV9 and TRBJ2-3, with a tentative D call TRBD2 (6 bases). The CDR3 extends over 15 amino acids. V was pared by 0 bases and J by 3 bases, with 11 bases between. In germline, CDR1 is SGDLS, CDR2 YYNGEE. CDR3 residues: CASSVAPGRTDTQYF. The CDR3 bases are TGTGCCAGCAGCGTAGCTCCGGGGAGGACAGATACGCAGTATTTT.

V usage is TRBV9 and J usage is TRBJ2-1, with D unresolved. This CDR3 has 15 amino acids. V lost 2 bases and J 0 bases, leaving 9 bases between the germline ends. Germline loops: CDR1 SGDLS, CDR2 YYNGEE. CDR3 loop: CASSVSWSSYNEQFF. The CDR3 bases are TGTGCCAGCAGCGTTTCTTGGAGCTCCTACAATGAGCAGTTCTTC.

The table lists this clone with a count of one. The chain links TRBV4-2 to TRBJ1-1; 8 bases are a match to TRBD1. This CDR3 has 15 residues. Germline values: CDR1 LGHNA, CDR2 YNFKEQ. The V segment lost 2 bases and the J segment 3 bases; nucleotides outside the gene matches: 5. In nucleotides, the CDR3 is TGTGCCAGCAGCCAACGACAGGGGCGGTACACTGAAGCTTTCTTT. Its protein is CASSQRQGRYTEAFF.

The V call is TRBV29-1, the J call TRBJ2-5; 11 nucleotides match TRBD1. CDR3 length: 15 amino acids. With V trimmed by 4 bases and J by 5 bases, 9 bases remained unmatched. In germline, CDR1 is SQVTM, CDR2 ANQGSEA. CDR3 DNA sequence: TGCAGCGTTGTCCCCAGGACAGGGGGCCGGGAGACCCAGTACTTC. Its protein product is CSVVPRTGGRETQYF.

The rearrangement joins TRBV30 to TRBJ2-6, with 7 nucleotides matching TRBD2. The CDR3 runs 17 residues. After removal of 5 bases from V and 0 bases from J, the junction contained 10 bases not matched to a gene. Germline CDR1 GTSNPN, CDR2 SVGIG (reference sequence). CDR3 sequence (DNA): TGTGCCTGGGGACGGGGGAGGGCCCGCTCTGGGGCCAACGTCCTGACTTTC. It specifies CAWGRGRARSGANVLTF.

This chain joins TRBV30 and TRBJ1-2; possibly TRBD1 for D (5 bases). From germline, CDR1 is GTSNPN and CDR2 SVGIG (reference sequence). Trimming shortened V by 2 bases and J by 8 bases, and 12 bases separated the two germline ends. The CDR3 sequence is 12 residues long. CDR3 loop: CAWSSGFGGYTF. In DNA form, the CDR3 reads TGTGCCTGGAGTTCAGGGTTTGGCGGCTACACCTTC.

This chain links TRBV5-1 with TRBJ1-2, with 7 bases aligning to TRBD1. The V gene end was trimmed by 3 bases and the J gene end by 0 bases; junction bases not matched to a gene: 8. Germline values: CDR1 SGHRS, CDR2 YFSETQ. This CDR3 spans 16 amino acids. CDR3 in DNA: TGCGCCAGCAGCTCTTCCGGGACAGCAGCTAACTATGGCTACACCTTC. Translated, it gives CASSSSGTAANYGYTF. The full variable domain, with the rest looked up from reference TRBV5-1 and TRBJ1-2, is KAGVTQTPRYLIKTRGQQVTLSCSPISGHRSVSWYQQTPGQGLQFLFEYFSETQRNKGNFPGRFSGRQFSNSRSEMNVSTLELGDSALYLCASSSSGTAANYGYTFGSGTRLTVV.

The chain couples TRBV18 to TRBJ2-2; TRBD1 agrees at 7 bases. J gave up 1 base and V 3 bases, and 5 bases lay outside the gene matches. This CDR3 has 16 residues. Germline assignment: CDR1 KGHSH and CDR2 LQKENI. This chain's CDR3 is CASSPERQGNTGELFF. CDR3 bases: TGTGCCAGCTCACCGGAGAGACAGGGGAACACCGGGGAGCTGTTTTTT.

The rearrangement links TRBV5-4 to TRBJ2-7; 9 nucleotides match TRBD1. Germline loops: CDR1 SGHNT, CDR2 YYREEE (reference sequence). With 4 bases clipped from V and 4 bases from J, the junction kept 6 bases outside the gene matches. The CDR3 sequence is 14 residues long. The CDR3 sequence is CASSPGQGRYEQYF. The CDR3 DNA reads as TGTGCCAGCAGCCCAGGACAGGGGAGGTACGAGCAGTACTTC. The full variable domain, rest sourced from reference TRBV5-4 and TRBJ2-7, is ETGVTQSPTHLIKTRGQQVTLRCSSQSGHNTVSWYQQALGQGPQFIFQYYREEENGRGNFPPRFSGLQFPNYSSELNVNALELDDSALYLCASSPGQGRYEQYFGPGTRLTVT.

This clone was detected a few times. The gene calls are TRBV7-8 and TRBJ1-6; D possibly corresponds to TRBD1 (5 bases). With 3 bases removed from V and 12 bases from J, the gap between germline ends came to 12 bases. Germline-derived CDR1 and CDR2 are SGHVS and FQNEAQ. This CDR3 is 13 amino acids long. The CDR3 nucleotides read TGTGCCAGCAGCTTTGACCCCAGGGAACCCCTCCACTTT. This codes for CASSFDPREPLHF.

The rearrangement joins TRBV21-1 to TRBJ1-5. TRBV21-1 is given as a pseudogene. This CDR3 has 13 amino acids. The CDR3 spells CASSKGGDQPQHF. Written as DNA, the CDR3 is TGTGCCAGCAGCAAAGGAGGCGATCAGCCCCAGCATTTT.

The J gene is TRBJ1-2, the V gene TRBV7-9; 10 positions agree with TRBD1. V gave up 5 bases and J gave up 4 bases; unmatched junction bases: 7. Germline V gene lookup returns CDR1 SEHNR and CDR2 FQNEAQ (reference sequence). The CDR3 spans 15 residues. As DNA, the CDR3 is TGTGCCAGCAGCGACCGGGACAGGGGATCCTATGGCTACACCTTC. Encoded protein: CASSDRDRGSYGYTF. Looking up the rest from reference TRBV7-9 and TRBJ1-2 gives the full variable domain: DTGVSQNPRHKITKRGQNVTFRCDPISEHNRLYWYRQTLGQGPEFLTYFQNEAQLEKSRLLSDRFSAERPKGSFSTLEIQRTEQGDSAMYLCASSDRDRGSYGYTFGSGTRLTVV.

The CDR3 reads CASSLRDIEAFF. CDR3 nucleotides: TGTGCCAGCTCACTTCGGGACATTGAAGCTTTCTTT. This chain connects TRBV18 to TRBJ1-1, with D maybe TRBD1 (6 bases). Germline V gives CDR1 KGHSH, CDR2 LQKENI. This CDR3 comprises 12 residues. V was shortened by 4 bases and J by 7 bases, with 10 bases between the two germline ends.

V and J are TRBV2 and TRBJ2-1; D is unresolved. Germline CDR1 SNHLY, CDR2 FYNNEI. V shed 6 bases and J shed 3 bases, with 3 bases lying between them. This CDR3 region has 11 residues. CDR3 sequence (DNA): TGTGCCAGCAGCCTCTACAATGAGCAGTTCTTC. This encodes CASSLYNEQFF.

The CDR3 protein is CASRAVGGKYF. In DNA, the CDR3 is TGCGCCAGCAGAGCGGTGGGGGGTAAGTACTTC. The chain is built from TRBV10-1 and TRBJ2-5; maybe TRBD2 (6 bases). Per germline, CDR1 WNHNN and CDR2 SYGVQD (reference sequence). Trimming removed 6 bases from V and 12 bases from J, with 14 bases in between. CDR3 size: 11 residues.